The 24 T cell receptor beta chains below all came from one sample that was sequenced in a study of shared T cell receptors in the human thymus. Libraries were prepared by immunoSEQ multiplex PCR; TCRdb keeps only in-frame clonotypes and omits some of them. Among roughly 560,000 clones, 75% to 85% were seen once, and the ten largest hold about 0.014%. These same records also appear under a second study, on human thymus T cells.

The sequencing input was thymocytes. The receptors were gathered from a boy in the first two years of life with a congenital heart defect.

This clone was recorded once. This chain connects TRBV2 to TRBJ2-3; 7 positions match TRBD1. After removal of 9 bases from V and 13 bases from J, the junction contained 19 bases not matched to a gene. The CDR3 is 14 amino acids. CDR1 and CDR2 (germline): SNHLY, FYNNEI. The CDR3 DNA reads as TGTGCCAGTGACAGGGTGTATCCAGCGCCCGGGGAGTATTTT. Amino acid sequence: CASDRVYPAPGEYF.

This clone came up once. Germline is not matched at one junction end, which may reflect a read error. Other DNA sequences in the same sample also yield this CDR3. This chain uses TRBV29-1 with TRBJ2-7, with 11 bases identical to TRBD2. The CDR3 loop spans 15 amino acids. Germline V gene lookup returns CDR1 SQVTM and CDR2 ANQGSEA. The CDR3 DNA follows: TGCAGTGTTGCCCGGACTAGCGGGCTTTCCTACGAGCAGTACTTC. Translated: CSVARTSGLSYEQYF.

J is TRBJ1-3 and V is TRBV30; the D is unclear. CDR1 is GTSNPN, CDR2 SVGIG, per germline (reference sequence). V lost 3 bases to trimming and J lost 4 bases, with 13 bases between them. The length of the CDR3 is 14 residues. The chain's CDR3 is CAWSGTGFGNTIYF. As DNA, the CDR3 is TGTGCCTGGAGCGGCACGGGGTTCGGAAACACCATATATTTT. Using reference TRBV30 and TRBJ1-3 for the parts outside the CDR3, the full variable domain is SQTIHQWPATLVQPVGSPLSLECTVEGTSNPNLYWYRQAAGRGLQLLFYSVGIGQISSEVPQNLSASRPQDRQFILSSKKLLLSDSGFYLCAWSGTGFGNTIYFGEGSWLTVV.

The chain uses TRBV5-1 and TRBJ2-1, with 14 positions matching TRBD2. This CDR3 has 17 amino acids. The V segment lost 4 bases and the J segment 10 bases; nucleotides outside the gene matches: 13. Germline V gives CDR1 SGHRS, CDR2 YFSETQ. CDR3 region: CASSLGLAGVLGWEQFF. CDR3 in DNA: TGCGCCAGCAGCCTGGGACTAGCGGGAGTTTTGGGTTGGGAGCAGTTCTTC.

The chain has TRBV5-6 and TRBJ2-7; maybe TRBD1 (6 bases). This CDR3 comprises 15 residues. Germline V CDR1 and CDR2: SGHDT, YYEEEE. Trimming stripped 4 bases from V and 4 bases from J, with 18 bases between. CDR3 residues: CASSGPGTWGYEQYF. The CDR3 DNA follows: TGTGCCAGCAGCGGTCCCGGGACATGGGGGTACGAGCAGTACTTC.

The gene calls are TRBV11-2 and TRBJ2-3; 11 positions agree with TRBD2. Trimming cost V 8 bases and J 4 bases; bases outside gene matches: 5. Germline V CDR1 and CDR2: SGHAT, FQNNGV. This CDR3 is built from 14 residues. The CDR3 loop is CASDGLAGADTQYF. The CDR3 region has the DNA TGTGCCAGCGACGGACTAGCGGGCGCAGATACGCAGTATTTT.

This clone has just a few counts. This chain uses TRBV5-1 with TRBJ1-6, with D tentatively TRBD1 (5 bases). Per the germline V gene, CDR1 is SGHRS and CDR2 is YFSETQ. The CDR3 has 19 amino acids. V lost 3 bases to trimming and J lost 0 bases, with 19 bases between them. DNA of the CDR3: TGCGCCAGCAGCTCGATTGGCCCCGGGGGGAGCTCCTATAATTCACCCCTCCACTTT. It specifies CASSSIGPGGSSYNSPLHF. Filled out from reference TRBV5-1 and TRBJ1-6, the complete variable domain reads KAGVTQTPRYLIKTRGQQVTLSCSPISGHRSVSWYQQTPGQGLQFLFEYFSETQRNKGNFPGRFSGRQFSNSRSEMNVSTLELGDSALYLCASSSIGPGGSSYNSPLHFGNGTRLTVT.

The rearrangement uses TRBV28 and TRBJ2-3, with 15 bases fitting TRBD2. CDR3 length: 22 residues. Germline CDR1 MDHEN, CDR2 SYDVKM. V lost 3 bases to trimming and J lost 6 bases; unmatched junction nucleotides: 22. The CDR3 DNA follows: TGTGCCAGCAGTTTGGGGGCTGGCGGGACTAGCGGGAGGAGTCCCATCAGGGATACGCAGTATTTT. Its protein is CASSLGAGGTSGRSPIRDTQYF.

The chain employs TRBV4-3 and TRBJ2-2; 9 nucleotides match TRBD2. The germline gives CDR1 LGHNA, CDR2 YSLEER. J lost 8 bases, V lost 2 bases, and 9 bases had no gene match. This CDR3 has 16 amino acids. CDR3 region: CASSQTSGSWEGELFF. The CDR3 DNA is TGCGCCAGCAGCCAAACTAGCGGGTCCTGGGAGGGGGAGCTGTTTTTT.

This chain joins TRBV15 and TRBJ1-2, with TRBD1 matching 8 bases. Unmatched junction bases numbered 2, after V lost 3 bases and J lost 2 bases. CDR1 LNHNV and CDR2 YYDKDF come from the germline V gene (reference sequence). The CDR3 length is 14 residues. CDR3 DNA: TGTGCCACCAGCAGGCAGGGGGCGAACTATGGCTACACCTTC. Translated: CATSRQGANYGYTF.

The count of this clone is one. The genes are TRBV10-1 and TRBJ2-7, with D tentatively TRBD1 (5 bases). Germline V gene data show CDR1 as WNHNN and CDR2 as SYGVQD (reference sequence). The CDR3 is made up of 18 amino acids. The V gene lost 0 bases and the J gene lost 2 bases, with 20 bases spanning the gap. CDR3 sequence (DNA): TGCGCCAGCAGTGAGTCGAAGTCGCTCTGGACAAAAACCTACGAGCAGTACTTC. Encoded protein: CASSESKSLWTKTYEQYF.

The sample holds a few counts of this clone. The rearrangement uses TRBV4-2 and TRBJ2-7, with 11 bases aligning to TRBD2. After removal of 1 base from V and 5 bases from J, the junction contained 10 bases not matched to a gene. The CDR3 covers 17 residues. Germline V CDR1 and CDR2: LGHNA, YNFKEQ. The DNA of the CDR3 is TGTGCCAGCAGCCAAGTTTTAGCGGGAGGGCCGCTGGACGAGCAGTACTTC. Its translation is CASSQVLAGGPLDEQYF.

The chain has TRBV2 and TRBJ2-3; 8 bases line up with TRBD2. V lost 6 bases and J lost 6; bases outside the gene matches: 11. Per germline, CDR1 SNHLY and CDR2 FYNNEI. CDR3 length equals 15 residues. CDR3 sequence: CASRILAVNADTQYF. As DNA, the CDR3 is TGTGCCAGCAGGATACTAGCGGTAAACGCTGATACGCAGTATTTT. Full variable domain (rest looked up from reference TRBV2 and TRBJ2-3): EPEVTQTPSHQVTQMGQEVILRCVPISNHLYFYWYRQILGQKVEFLVSFYNNEISEKSEIFDDQFSVERPDGSNFTLKIRSTKLEDSAMYFCASRILAVNADTQYFGPGTRLTVL.

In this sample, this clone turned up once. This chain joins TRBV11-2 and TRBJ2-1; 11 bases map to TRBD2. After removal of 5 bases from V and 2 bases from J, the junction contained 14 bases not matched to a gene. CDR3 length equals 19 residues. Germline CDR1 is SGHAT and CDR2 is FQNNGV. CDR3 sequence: CASSPSPTSGRPPYNEQFF. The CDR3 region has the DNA TGTGCCAGCAGCCCTAGCCCAACTAGCGGGAGACCCCCCTACAATGAGCAGTTCTTC.

CDR3 in DNA: TGTGCCAGCAGTTACGGCGACGAGGGCTACGAGCAGTACTTC. It yields the protein CASSYGDEGYEQYF. The chain joins TRBV6-6 to TRBJ2-7; TRBD2 is a possible D gene (5 bases). The length of the CDR3 is 14 residues. Trimming left V 2 bases short and J 3 bases short, with 11 bases between. The germline CDR1 and CDR2 sequences are MNHNY and SVGAGI (reference sequence).

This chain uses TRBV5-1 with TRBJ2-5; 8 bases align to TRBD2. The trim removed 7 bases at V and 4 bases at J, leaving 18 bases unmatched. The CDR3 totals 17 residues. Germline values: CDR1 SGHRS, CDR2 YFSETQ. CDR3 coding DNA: TGCGCCAGCCCCCCGGCGGGGATAGCGGGAACTGGAGAGACCCAGTACTTC. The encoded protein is CASPPAGIAGTGETQYF.

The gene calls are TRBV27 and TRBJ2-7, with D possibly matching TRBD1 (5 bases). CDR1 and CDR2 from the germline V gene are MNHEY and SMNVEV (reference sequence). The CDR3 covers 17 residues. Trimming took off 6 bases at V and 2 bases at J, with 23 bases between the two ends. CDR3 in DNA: TGTGCCAGCAGGCCCCACACCCCTACAGGACATCCCTACGAGCAGTACTTC. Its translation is CASRPHTPTGHPYEQYF.

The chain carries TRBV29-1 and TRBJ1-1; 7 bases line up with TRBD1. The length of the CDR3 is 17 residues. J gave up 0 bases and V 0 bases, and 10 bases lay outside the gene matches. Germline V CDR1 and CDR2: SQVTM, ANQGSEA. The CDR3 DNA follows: TGCAGCGTTGAAGATCGGGACAGTAACGATCTGAACACTGAAGCTTTCTTT. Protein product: CSVEDRDSNDLNTEAFF. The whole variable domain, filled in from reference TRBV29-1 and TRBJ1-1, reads SAVISQKPSRDICQRGTSLTIQCQVDSQVTMMFWYRQQPGQSLTLIATANQGSEATYESGFVIDKFPISRPNLTFSTLTVSNMSPEDSSIYLCSVEDRDSNDLNTEAFFGQGTRLTVV.

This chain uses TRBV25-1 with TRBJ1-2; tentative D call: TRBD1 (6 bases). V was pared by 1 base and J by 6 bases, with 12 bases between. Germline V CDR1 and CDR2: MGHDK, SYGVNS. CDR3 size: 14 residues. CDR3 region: CASSEWGQADGYTF. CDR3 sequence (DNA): TGTGCCAGCAGTGAATGGGGGCAGGCAGATGGCTACACCTTC.

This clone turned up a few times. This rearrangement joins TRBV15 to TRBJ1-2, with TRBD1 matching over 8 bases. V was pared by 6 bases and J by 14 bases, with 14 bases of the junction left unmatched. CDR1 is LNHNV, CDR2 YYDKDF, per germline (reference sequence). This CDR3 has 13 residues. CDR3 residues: CATRPGTGDVGTF. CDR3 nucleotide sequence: TGTGCCACCAGACCCGGGACAGGAGATGTAGGAACCTTC.

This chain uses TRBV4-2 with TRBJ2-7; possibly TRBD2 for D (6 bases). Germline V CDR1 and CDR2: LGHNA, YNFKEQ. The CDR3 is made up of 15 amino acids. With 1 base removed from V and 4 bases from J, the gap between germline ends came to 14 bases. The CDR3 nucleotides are TGTGCCAGCAGCCAAGCGGTGACGGAGGGGTACGAGCAGTACTTC. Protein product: CASSQAVTEGYEQYF.

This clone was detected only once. The CDR3 reads CASSLRSDSRLNTEAFF. CDR3 coding DNA: TGTGCCAGCAGCTTACGATCGGACAGTCGCCTCAACACTGAAGCTTTCTTT. The chain is built from TRBV5-8 and TRBJ1-1; possibly TRBD1 for D (6 bases). The CDR3 has 17 residues. Germline CDR1 is SGHTS and CDR2 is YDEGEE. The germline V and J ends were trimmed by 2 bases and 2 bases, with 19 bases remaining between them.

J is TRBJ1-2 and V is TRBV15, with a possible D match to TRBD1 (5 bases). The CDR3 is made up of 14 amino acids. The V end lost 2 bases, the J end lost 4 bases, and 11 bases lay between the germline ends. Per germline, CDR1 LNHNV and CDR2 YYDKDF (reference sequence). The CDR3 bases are TGTGCCACCAGCAGAAGGGCGCAGGGCTATGGCTACACCTTC. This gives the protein CATSRRAQGYGYTF.

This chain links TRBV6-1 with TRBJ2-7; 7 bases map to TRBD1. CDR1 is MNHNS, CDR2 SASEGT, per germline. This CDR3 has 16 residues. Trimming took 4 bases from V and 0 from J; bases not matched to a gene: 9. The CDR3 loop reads CASSAWGQRSSYEQYF. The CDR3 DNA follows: TGTGCCAGCAGTGCTTGGGGACAGAGGAGCTCCTACGAGCAGTACTTC.